Listed below are T cell receptor beta chains from one sample, sequenced in a study of T cells in Graves' hyperthyroidism and ophthalmopathy. TCRdb reanalysed the multiplex PCR reads using MiXCR and keeps one entry per CDR3 protein. Of around 690,000 distinct CDR3 sequences listed, 17% were seen once; the top ten hold 15% to 19%. The sequencing input was blood. These TCRs come from a man aged 45 to 65 with Graves' hyperthyroidism. CDR3s include the opening cysteine and the closing phenylalanine or tryptophan. A D gene is named only where the DNA matches it firmly. Only some rows state a clone size, as once, few, many or a class for expanded clones.

CDR3 protein,CDR3 DNA,V gene,clone size,J gene,D gene
CASSESRGAGANVLTF,TGTGCCAGCAGCGAATCCAGGGGGGCTGGGGCCAACGTCCTGACTTTC,TRBV3-1,NA,TRBJ2-6,NA
CASSAIQGLYGYTF,TGTGCCAGCAGTGCAATTCAGGGCCTCTATGGCTACACCTTC,TRBV7-8,few,TRBJ1-2,NA
CATSDSGLAGLTGELFF,TGTGCCACCAGTGACTCGGGACTAGCGGGGCTCACCGGGGAGCTGTTTTTT,TRBV24-1,many,TRBJ2-2,TRBD2
CSASGGRGPQPQHF,TGCAGTGCTAGTGGGGGACGGGGGCCGCAGCCCCAGCATTTT,TRBV20-1,many,TRBJ1-5,NA
CASRRDSQLNTEAFF,TGTGCCAGCAGGAGGGACAGCCAGTTGAACACTGAAGCTTTCTTT,TRBV2,NA,TRBJ1-1,TRBD1
CASSRMSEQFF,TGTGCCAGCAGCCGAATGAGTGAGCAGTTCTTC,TRBV12-3/TRBV12-4,many,TRBJ2-1,NA
CASSYWGRGASYTF,TGTGCCAGCAGTTATTGGGGGAGGGGAGCTAGCTACACCTTC,TRBV12-3/TRBV12-4,many,TRBJ1-2,NA
CAISESWGAISGNTIYF,TGTGCCATCAGTGAGTCGTGGGGCGCCATCTCTGGAAACACCATATATTTT,TRBV10-3,NA,TRBJ1-3,NA
CSASPHSVGANVLTF,TGCAGTGCTAGCCCACATAGTGTTGGGGCCAACGTCCTGACTTTC,TRBV20-1,NA,TRBJ2-6,NA
CASSFTGSETQYF,TGTGCCAGCAGCTTTACGGGGTCAGAGACCCAGTACTTC,TRBV7-2,many,TRBJ2-5,NA
CASSGGTGSYNEQFF,TGTGCCAGCAGTGGGGGGACCGGCTCCTACAATGAGCAGTTCTTC,TRBV6-1,many,TRBJ2-1,NA
CASSPLLNEQYF,TGTGCCAGCAGCCCACTTCTAAACGAGCAGTACTTC,TRBV6-2/TRBV6-3,NA,TRBJ2-7,NA
CASSPVLGANTGELFF,TGCGCCAGCAGCCCGGTCCTGGGGGCGAACACCGGGGAGCTGTTTTTT,TRBV5-1,NA,TRBJ2-2,NA
CASSVGQGKNEQYF,TGTGCCAGCAGCGTAGGCCAGGGGAAGAACGAGCAGTACTTC,TRBV9,many,TRBJ2-7,NA
CASSFGRGNEKLFF,TGTGCCAGCAGTTTCGGCAGGGGTAATGAAAAACTGTTTTTT,TRBV12-3/TRBV12-4,many,TRBJ1-4,NA
CATSSTRGYVGELFF,TGTGCCACCAGCAGCACCAGGGGGTACGTCGGGGAGCTGTTTTTT,TRBV15,many,TRBJ2-2,TRBD1
CSARDGRENHNEQFF,TGCAGTGCTAGAGATGGGCGGGAGAACCACAATGAGCAGTTCTTC,TRBV20-1,many,TRBJ2-1,TRBD2
CASGLSGGLIDEQFF,TGTGCCAGCGGCCTAAGCGGGGGCCTCATCGATGAGCAGTTCTTC,TRBV12-3/TRBV12-4,NA,TRBJ2-1,TRBD2
CSVSIRTSGMYNEQFF,TGCAGCGTTTCAATCCGGACTAGCGGAATGTACAATGAGCAGTTCTTC,TRBV29-1,NA,TRBJ2-1,TRBD2
CASSLSLPATGETQYF,TGTGCCAGCAGTTTATCGCTCCCGGCGACAGGGGAGACCCAGTACTTC,TRBV27,few,TRBJ2-5,TRBD1
CASSSGTGYNEQFF,TGTGCCAGCAGTTCCGGGACAGGTTACAATGAGCAGTTCTTC,TRBV28,many,TRBJ2-1,TRBD1
CASSIADATNYGYTF,TGTGCCAGTAGTATAGCGGACGCTACTAACTATGGCTACACCTTC,TRBV19,NA,TRBJ1-2,NA
CASSLLGQGYPQHF,TGTGCCAGCAGTTTATTGGGACAGGGGTACCCCCAGCATTTT,TRBV28,few,TRBJ1-5,TRBD1
CASSRTSGRAETQYF,TGTGCCAGCAGCCGGACTAGCGGGAGAGCTGAGACCCAGTACTTC,TRBV7-2,once,TRBJ2-5,TRBD2
CAWSVGIGRGNQPQHF,TGTGCCTGGAGTGTAGGTATAGGTCGGGGTAATCAGCCCCAGCATTTT,TRBV30,NA,TRBJ1-5,NA
CAWTGGAGTGELFF,TGTGCCTGGACCGGAGGGGCGGGGACCGGGGAGCTGTTTTTT,TRBV30,many,TRBJ2-2,NA
CASSLGRVRAYEQYF,TGTGCCAGCAGCTTAGGGCGGGTCCGAGCCTACGAGCAGTACTTC,TRBV5-5,NA,TRBJ2-7,NA
CAITRTGMNTEAFF,TGTGCCATCACCCGGACAGGGATGAACACTGAAGCTTTCTTT,TRBV12-3/TRBV12-4,NA,TRBJ1-1,TRBD1
CATSDSRGLNQPQHF,TGTGCCACCAGTGACTCCCGGGGTCTTAATCAGCCCCAGCATTTT,TRBV24-1,many,TRBJ1-5,NA
CASSYDWATKNIQYF,TGTGCCAGCAGTTATGATTGGGCCACCAAAAACATTCAGTACTTC,TRBV12-3/TRBV12-4,many,TRBJ2-4,NA
CASSPGRERITEAFF,TGTGCCAGCAGCCCGGGACGGGAGAGGATAACTGAAGCTTTCTTT,TRBV7-9,NA,TRBJ1-1,NA
CASSRPDDVYEQYF,TGTGCCAGCAGTCGGCCAGACGACGTCTACGAGCAGTACTTC,TRBV28,few,TRBJ2-7,NA
CASSSLHRGDRAFF,TGTGCCAGCAGTTCCCTCCACAGGGGAGATCGGGCTTTCTTT,TRBV27,few,TRBJ1-1,TRBD1
CAISDQGGGYNEQFF,TGTGCCATCAGTGACCAGGGCGGTGGGTACAATGAGCAGTTCTTC,TRBV10-3,many,TRBJ2-1,NA
CASRDRFNQPQHF,TGTGCCAGCAGAGACAGGTTCAATCAGCCCCAGCATTTT,TRBV28,few,TRBJ1-5,NA
CASSKASEEKLFF,TGCGCCAGCAGCAAAGCCTCGGAGGAAAAACTGTTTTTT,TRBV5-1,few,TRBJ1-4,NA
CASSPLAGGPWRGEQFF,TGTGCCAGCAGTCCCTTGGCGGGAGGGCCTTGGCGTGGTGAGCAGTTCTTC,TRBV27,many,TRBJ2-1,TRBD2
CASSENSRPTVGSPLHF,TGTGCCAGCAGTGAAAACAGCCGTCCGACGGTTGGATCACCCCTCCACTTT,TRBV6-1,few,TRBJ1-6,NA
CAWSLGLAGNYEQFF,TGTGCCTGGAGTCTCGGACTAGCGGGAAACTATGAGCAGTTCTTC,TRBV30,NA,TRBJ2-1,TRBD2
CASSLGDIGGDTQYF,TGTGCCAGCAGCTTAGGGGACATTGGGGGAGATACGCAGTATTTT,TRBV5-4,NA,TRBJ2-3,NA
CASSYSSGTNQYF,TGTGCCAGCAGTTATTCCTCAGGGACTAATCAGTATTTT,TRBV6-2/TRBV6-3,NA,TRBJ2-3,TRBD2
CASSSSDRGDQPQHF,TGTGCCAGCAGCTCGTCGGACAGGGGCGATCAGCCCCAGCATTTT,TRBV7-6,few,TRBJ1-5,TRBD1
CAIRPREGADTQYF,TGTGCCATCAGGCCCCGGGAGGGCGCAGATACGCAGTATTTT,TRBV10-3,few,TRBJ2-3,TRBD2
CSVGTQNQPQHF,TGCAGCGTTGGGACACAGAATCAGCCCCAGCATTTT,TRBV29-1,few,TRBJ1-5,NA
CASSQGFGGYTF,TGCGCCAGCAGCCAAGGTTTCGGTGGCTACACCTTC,TRBV4-3,many,TRBJ1-2,NA
CATSDSSGSDEQFF,TGTGCCACCAGTGATTCTAGCGGGAGCGATGAGCAGTTCTTC,TRBV24-1,many,TRBJ2-1,TRBD2
CATSDTRPYNEQFF,TGTGCCACCAGTGATACTAGACCCTACAATGAGCAGTTCTTC,TRBV24-1,many,TRBJ2-1,NA
CASSLHRDGQETQYF,TGTGCCAGCAGTTTACACCGGGACGGACAAGAGACCCAGTACTTC,TRBV6-5,NA,TRBJ2-5,NA
CASSLVAGDTKTQYF,TGTGCCAGCAGCTTGGTAGCGGGAGATACGAAGACCCAGTACTTC,TRBV5-8,NA,TRBJ2-5,TRBD2